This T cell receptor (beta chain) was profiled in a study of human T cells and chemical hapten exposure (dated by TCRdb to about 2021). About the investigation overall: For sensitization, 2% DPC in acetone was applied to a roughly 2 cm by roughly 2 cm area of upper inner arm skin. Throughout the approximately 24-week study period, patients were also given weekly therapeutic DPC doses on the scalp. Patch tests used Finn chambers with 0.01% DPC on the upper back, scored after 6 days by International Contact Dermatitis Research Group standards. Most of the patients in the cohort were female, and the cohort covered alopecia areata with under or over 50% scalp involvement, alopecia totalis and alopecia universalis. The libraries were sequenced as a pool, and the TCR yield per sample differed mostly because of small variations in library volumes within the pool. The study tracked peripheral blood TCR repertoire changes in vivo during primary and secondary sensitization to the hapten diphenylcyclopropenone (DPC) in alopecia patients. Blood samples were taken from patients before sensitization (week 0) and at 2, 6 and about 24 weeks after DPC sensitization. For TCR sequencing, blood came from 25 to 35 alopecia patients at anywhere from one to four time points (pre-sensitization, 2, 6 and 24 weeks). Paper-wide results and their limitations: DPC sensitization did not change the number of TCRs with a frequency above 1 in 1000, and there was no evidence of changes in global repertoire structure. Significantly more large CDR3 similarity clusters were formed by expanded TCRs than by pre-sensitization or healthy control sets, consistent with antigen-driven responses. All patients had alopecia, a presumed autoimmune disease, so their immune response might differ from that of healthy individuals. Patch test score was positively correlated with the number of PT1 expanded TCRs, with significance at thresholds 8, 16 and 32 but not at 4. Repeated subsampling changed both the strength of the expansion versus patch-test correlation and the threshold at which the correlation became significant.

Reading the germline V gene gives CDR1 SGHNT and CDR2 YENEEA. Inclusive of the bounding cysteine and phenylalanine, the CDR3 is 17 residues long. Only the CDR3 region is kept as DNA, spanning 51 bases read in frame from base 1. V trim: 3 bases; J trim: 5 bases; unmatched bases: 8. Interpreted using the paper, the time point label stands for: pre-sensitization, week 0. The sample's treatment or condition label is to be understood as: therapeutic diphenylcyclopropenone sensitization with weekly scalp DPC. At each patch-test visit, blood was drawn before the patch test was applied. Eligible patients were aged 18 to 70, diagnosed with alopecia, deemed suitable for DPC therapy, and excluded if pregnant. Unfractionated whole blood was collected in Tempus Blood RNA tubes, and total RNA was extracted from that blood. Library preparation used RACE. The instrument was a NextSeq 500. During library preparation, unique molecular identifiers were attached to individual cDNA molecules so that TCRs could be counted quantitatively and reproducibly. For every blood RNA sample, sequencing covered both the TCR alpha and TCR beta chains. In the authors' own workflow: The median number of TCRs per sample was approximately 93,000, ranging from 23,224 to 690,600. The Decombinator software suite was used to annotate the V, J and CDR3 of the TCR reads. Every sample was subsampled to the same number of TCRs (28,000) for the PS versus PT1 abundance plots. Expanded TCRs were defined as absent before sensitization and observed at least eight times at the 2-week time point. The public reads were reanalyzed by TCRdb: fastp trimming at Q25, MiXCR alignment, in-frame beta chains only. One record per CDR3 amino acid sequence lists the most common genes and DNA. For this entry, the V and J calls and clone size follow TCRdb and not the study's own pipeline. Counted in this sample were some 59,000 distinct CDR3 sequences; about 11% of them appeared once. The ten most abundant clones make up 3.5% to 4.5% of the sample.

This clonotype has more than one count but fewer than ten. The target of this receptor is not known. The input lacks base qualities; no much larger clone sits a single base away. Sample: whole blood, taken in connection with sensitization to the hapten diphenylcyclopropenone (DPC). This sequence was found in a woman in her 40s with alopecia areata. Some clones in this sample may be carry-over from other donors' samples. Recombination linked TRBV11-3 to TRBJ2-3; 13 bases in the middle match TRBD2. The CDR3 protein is CASSLGTSGGAGDTQYF. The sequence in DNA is TGTGCCAGCAGCTTGGGAACTAGCGGGGGGGCCGGAGATACGCAGTATTTT.